Listed here are 9 T cell receptor beta chains from one sample, sequenced in a study of shared clonotypes between healthy human individuals. Method: immunoSEQ multiplex PCR; TCRdb's copy keeps in-frame clones and lacks some. The sample holds some 470,000 clones; around 78% are singletons and the top ten take 10% to 15%. The specimen sequenced was PBMCs. The receptors shown here come from a woman between 40 and 50 years old in good health. Some clones in this sample may be carry-over from other donors' samples.

The CDR3 nucleotides are TGTGCCAGCAGCCAAGTCAGGGGGAGTACCTACGAGCAGTACTTC. It is translated as CASSQVRGSTYEQYF. J is TRBJ2-7 and V is TRBV11-2; 7 bases are a match to TRBD1. Germline CDR1 reads SGHAT; CDR2 reads FQNNGV. This CDR3 has 15 amino acids. V lost 5 bases and J lost 2; bases outside the gene matches: 9.

V gene TRBV7-2 combines with J gene TRBJ1-4; D unclear. V was trimmed by 2 bases and J by 4 bases, leaving 11 bases between them. This CDR3 has 15 residues. Germline-derived CDR1 and CDR2 are SGHTA and FQGNSA. CDR3 sequence: CASSLQHSDNEKLFF. CDR3 bases: TGTGCCAGCAGCTTACAGCACAGTGATAATGAAAAACTGTTTTTT.

This chain uses TRBV15 with TRBJ2-6; the D is unclear. V was cut by 5 bases and J by 0 bases, with 8 bases left in between. From germline, CDR1 is LNHNV and CDR2 YYDKDF (reference sequence). This CDR3 is built from 15 residues. As DNA, the CDR3 is TGTGCCACCAGCCGTCAAATCTCTGGGGCCAACGTCCTGACTTTC. Amino acids: CATSRQISGANVLTF.

The chain uses TRBV6-4 and TRBJ2-3; maybe TRBD1 (6 bases). CDR1 MRHNA and CDR2 SNTAGT come from the germline V gene. V was cut by 9 bases and J by 3 bases, with 22 bases left in between. The CDR3 length is 16 residues. The DNA of the CDR3 is TGTGCCAGACAAGGTAACCTAGGGGGAAGGACAGATACGCAGTATTTT. The encoded protein is CARQGNLGGRTDTQYF.

This chain links TRBV2 with TRBJ2-1, with D perhaps TRBD2 (5 bases). Germline V CDR1 and CDR2: SNHLY, FYNNEI. The ends were cut back, 2 bases at V and 5 bases at J, with 19 bases in the middle. The CDR3 is 17 residues long. The CDR3 DNA sequence: TGTGCCAGCAGTGAAAGGCGGACCGGGCGGGTTAACAATGAGCAGTTCTTC. Translation gives CASSERRTGRVNNEQFF. The variable domain in full, with the rest retrieved from reference TRBV2 and TRBJ2-1, is EPEVTQTPSHQVTQMGQEVILRCVPISNHLYFYWYRQILGQKVEFLVSFYNNEISEKSEIFDDQFSVERPDGSNFTLKIRSTKLEDSAMYFCASSERRTGRVNNEQFFGPGTRLTVL.

The rearrangement joins TRBV15 to TRBJ2-1; D possibly corresponds to TRBD2 (6 bases). Trimming took off 0 bases at V and 3 bases at J, with 15 bases between the two ends. The length of the CDR3 is 17 residues. Germline CDR1 LNHNV, CDR2 YYDKDF (reference sequence). CDR3: CATSRDLGGLVYNEQFF. CDR3 DNA sequence: TGTGCCACCAGCAGAGATCTGGGGGGACTGGTCTACAATGAGCAGTTCTTC.

This clone was recorded at least ten times. This CDR3 is CASSPDRGYQPQHF. In DNA form, the CDR3 reads TGTGCCAGCAGTCCTGACAGGGGGTATCAGCCCCAGCATTTT. The V call is TRBV2, the J call TRBJ1-5; 9 nucleotides match TRBD1. Trimming cost V 5 bases and J 5 bases; bases outside gene matches: 4. CDR3 length: 14 residues. Germline V gene data show CDR1 as SNHLY and CDR2 as FYNNEI.

The rearrangement joins TRBV7-2 to TRBJ1-3, with D unresolved. CDR3 length: 14 residues. V gave up 6 bases and J gave up 0 bases, with 9 bases separating them. Germline assignment: CDR1 SGHTA and CDR2 FQGNSA. CDR3: CASRTRGSGNTIYF. The CDR3 DNA sequence: TGTGCCAGCAGGACCCGGGGCTCTGGAAACACCATATATTTT.

The chain recombines TRBV2 with TRBJ1-4, with D perhaps matching TRBD1 (5 bases). Germline V lookup: CDR1 SNHLY, CDR2 FYNNEI. V lost 6 bases to trimming and J lost 0 bases, with 11 bases between them. The CDR3 totals 15 residues. In DNA form, the CDR3 reads TGTGCCAGCAGGCCGGGGACTGCAACTAATGAAAAACTGTTTTTT. Translation gives CASRPGTATNEKLFF.